This entry describes one TCR beta chain. The sample belongs to a study of blood T cells in healthy people across ages. Alongside a J-beta primer mix, a sample-barcoded 5' primer served in a second PCR lasting about 7 to 12 cycles. TCRdb reprocessed the 5' RACE reads with MiXCR, giving one entry per CDR3 protein. The data contain more than 1,000,000 distinct CDR3 sequences, under 30% of them singletons. Per sample, extraction of total RNA gave at least 5.5 micrograms in every case. These data were also filed under a second study, of T cells of mothers and their children.

Sequenced input: blood. The sequence came from a girl aged 2 to 9 in good health.

The CDR3 protein is CASSGLRGGYTF. The CDR3 nucleotides read TGTGCCAGCAGCGGGCTGAGGGGAGGCTACACCTTC. This sequence joins TRBV7-9 and TRBJ1-2; perhaps TRBD1 as D (5 bases). The germline V gene has CDR1 SEHNR and CDR2 FQNEAQ (reference sequence). The V end lost 5 bases, the J end lost 8 bases, and 12 bases lay between the germline ends. This CDR3 spans 12 amino acids. Full variable domain (rest looked up from reference TRBV7-9 and TRBJ1-2): DTGVSQNPRHKITKRGQNVTFRCDPISEHNRLYWYRQTLGQGPEFLTYFQNEAQLEKSRLLSDRFSAERPKGSFSTLEIQRTEQGDSAMYLCASSGLRGGYTFGSGTRLTVV.